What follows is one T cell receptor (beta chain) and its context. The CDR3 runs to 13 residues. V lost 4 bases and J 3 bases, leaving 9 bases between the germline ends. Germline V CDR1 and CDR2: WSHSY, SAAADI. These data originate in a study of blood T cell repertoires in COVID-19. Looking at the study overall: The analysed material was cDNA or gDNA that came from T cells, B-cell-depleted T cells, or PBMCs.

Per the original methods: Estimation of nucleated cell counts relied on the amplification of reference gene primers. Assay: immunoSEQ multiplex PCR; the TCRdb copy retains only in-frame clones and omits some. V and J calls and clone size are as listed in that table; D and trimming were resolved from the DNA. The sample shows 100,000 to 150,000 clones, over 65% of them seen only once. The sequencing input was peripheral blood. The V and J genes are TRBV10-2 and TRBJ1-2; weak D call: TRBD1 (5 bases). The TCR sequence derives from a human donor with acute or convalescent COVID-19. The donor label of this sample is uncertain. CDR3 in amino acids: CASSGGNYYGYTF. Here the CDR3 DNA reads TGCGCCAGCAGTGGGGGCAACTACTATGGCTACACCTTC.